This T cell receptor (beta chain) was sequenced for a study of blood T cell repertoires in COVID-19. Across the study: Sites in the United States, Italy and Spain provided acute and convalescent COVID-19 samples.

Trimming removed 2 bases at V and 2 bases at J, with 6 bases between. Germline V gives CDR1 KGHSH, CDR2 LQKENI. The CDR3 runs 13 residues. Profiling relied on immunoSEQ multiplex PCR, and the TCRdb table lists in-frame clones only, not all of them. The data show some 430,000 clones, about 90% seen once. The sequencing sample was made of PBMCs or T cells enriched from blood (not recorded which). The chain combines TRBV18 with TRBJ1-2; D possibly corresponds to TRBD1 (6 bases). The clonotype originates from a man between 18 and 35 years old who had recovered from COVID-19. CDR3 sequence: CASSPTGNYGYTF. In DNA, the CDR3 is TGTGCCAGCTCACCAACAGGGAACTATGGCTACACCTTC.